This TCR beta chain is from a study of T cell responses to AZD1222 COVID-19 vaccine. CDR1 is SGHRS and CDR2 is YFSETQ in the germline V gene. The CDR3 length is 13 residues. V lost 3 bases to trimming and J lost 6 bases, with 11 bases between them. Overall study findings and caveats: The donors showed a predominance of white British ancestry and of females, with possible underestimation of clonal diversity.

Clones were sequenced by immunoSEQ multiplex PCR, and TCRdb holds only the in-frame ones, with some missing. The repertoire holds about 110,000 clones, with about 91% as singletons. Comment on this clone: Antigen unknown.

The sequencing used peripheral blood, collected on day 0 of AZD1222 vaccination. The clonotype was recovered from an adult in good health. J is TRBJ2-3 and V is TRBV5-1, with D tentatively TRBD1 (6 bases). CDR3 loop: CASSSWGQDTQYF. The CDR3 nucleotides are TGCGCCAGCAGCTCCTGGGGGCAGGATACGCAGTATTTT.